What follows are 5 T cell receptor beta chains derived from one specimen sequenced in a study of shared clonotypes between healthy human individuals. Clones were sequenced by immunoSEQ multiplex PCR, and TCRdb holds only the in-frame ones, with some missing. The sample lists roughly 2,300,000 clones; less than 95% were seen once. Specimen: naive CD4+ T cells from PBMCs. Subset of the sample: CD45RA+ positively selected. These receptor sequences come from a man aged 18 to 35 in good health. Some clones in this sample may be carry-over from other donors' samples.

The chain carries TRBV11-1 and TRBJ2-7; 7 nucleotides line up with TRBD1. The V segment lost 0 bases and the J segment 2 bases; nucleotides outside the gene matches: 10. CDR1 and CDR2 (germline): SGHAT, FQDESV (reference sequence). The CDR3 is 17 amino acids. CDR3 in amino acids: CASSLAHRGPLPYEQYF. The CDR3 DNA follows: TGTGCCAGCAGCTTAGCGCACAGGGGACCCCTCCCCTACGAGCAGTACTTC.

The chain uses TRBV28 and TRBJ2-3; D is undetermined. Looked up from germline, CDR1 is MDHEN and CDR2 is SYDVKM. The CDR3 contains 15 residues. V was trimmed by 0 bases and J by 0 bases, leaving 7 bases between them. The CDR3 loop is CASSLWDGSTDTQYF. DNA of the CDR3: TGTGCCAGCAGTTTATGGGACGGAAGCACAGATACGCAGTATTTT.

The chain carries TRBV19 and TRBJ2-4; a weak D match, TRBD1 (5 bases). Germline loops: CDR1 LNHDA, CDR2 SQIVND (reference sequence). V was cut by 3 bases and J by 0 bases, with 9 bases left in between. This CDR3 has 15 residues. The CDR3 nucleotides read TGTGCCAGTAGTATTGATCAGGGAGCCAAAAACATTCAGTACTTC. Translated, it gives CASSIDQGAKNIQYF.

The CDR3 is CASSSGVHNEKLFF. The CDR3 DNA reads as TGTGCCAGCAGCTCGGGGGTCCATAATGAAAAACTGTTTTTT. The chain combines TRBV7-9 with TRBJ1-4; a weak D match, TRBD1 (5 bases). Germline assignment: CDR1 SEHNR and CDR2 FQNEAQ (reference sequence). The CDR3 spans 14 residues. Trimming left V 4 bases short and J 4 bases short, with 10 bases between.

The chain employs TRBV28 and TRBJ2-1, with TRBD2 identical over 7 bases. The CDR3 consists of 15 residues. Germline assignment: CDR1 MDHEN and CDR2 SYDVKM. The junction had 9 bases not matched to a gene; V was cut back by 2 bases and J by 8 bases. The CDR3 reads CASSLPGLGRDEQFF. The CDR3 DNA reads as TGTGCCAGCAGTTTACCCGGACTAGGGAGGGATGAGCAGTTCTTC.